Sequencing of this T cell receptor (beta chain) was carried out in a study of T cell responses to AZD1222 COVID-19 vaccine (dated by TCRdb to the early 2020s). The study in broad terms: AZD1222 recipients whose second dose came at about 4 weeks and those whose second dose came at about 12 weeks were combined into one group, since spike-specific TCR depth and breadth did not differ between the two schedules. Enrollment into the trials was organized by age into subgroups of 18-55, 56-69 and 70-plus years, and those subgroups contained about 150, 27 and 61 TCR-sequenced participants, respectively. A total of about 230 trial participants underwent TCR sequencing, of whom some 210 received two doses of AZD1222 and about 25 received two doses of the MenACWY control vaccine.

Regarding this clone: What this receptor recognizes is not known. No much larger clone exists at a distance of one base, and base qualities are not known.

The CDR3 regions of human TCRbeta chains were analyzed by immunosequencing. The original methods were these. TCRs in the repertoires were compared against a reference library of SARS-CoV-2-specific TCRs that had been generated with the MIRA antigen-specificity platform. Breadth meant the fraction of unique TCRs that were SARS-CoV-2-associated, whereas depth meant the fraction of total T cells that were SARS-CoV-2-associated. Each spike-specific TCR was assigned to its reactive spike region and to a CD4 or CD8 class using the MIRA data. Log10-transformed breadth and depth values were compared by one-way ANOVA with Sidak's multiple comparisons tests. The clones in this table, taken by TCRdb from immuneACCESS, are in-frame only. Not every clone is retained; where verified, under half of the shortfall comes from an unresolved V gene, and the cause of the rest is unknown. Clonal size and the V and J genes are those of that table, whereas D and trimming came from the DNA. The sample profile shows some 120,000 clones; 90% of them were found once. The top ten clonotypes cover 7.2% of the sample.

The CDR3, from cysteine to phenylalanine, totals 16 residues. Kept here is only the CDR3 DNA, which spans 48 bases and is read in frame from base 1. The germline V gene yields MDHEN for CDR1 and SYDVKM for CDR2. At the junction V is shortened by 3 bases and J by 4 bases, with 18 bases in between. The sample's time point label, in plain terms: baseline before first vaccination. Vaccinee samples came from UK trials COV001 and COV002, including a single-blind randomized controlled phase 2/3 trial of AZD1222 (ChAdOx1 nCoV-19) in healthy adults. Trial participant PBMC samples were collected at day 0 and day 28 after the second dose for TCRbeta chain sequencing. Broader findings and caveats from the paper: Conclusions about previously exposed vaccinees were limited because only a handful of AZD1222 recipients were SARS-CoV-2 seropositive at baseline. In the small 56-69-year group, the increase in depth fell short of significance, most likely because of low power. Participants were mostly white British and included more females than males, and it was suggested by the authors that clonal diversity may have been underestimated. Because no day 14 peak-response samples were available, the repertoires could be characterized only after the peak T cell response. After two AZD1222 doses, spike-specific TCR breadth and depth were significantly higher than at day 0 and than in MenACWY recipients. Reportedly, almost half of the unique spike-specific TCRs recognized epitopes lying outside the regions that are mutated in the B.1.351 and B.1.1.7 variants. Vaccine-associated CD4 TCRs spanned the whole spike protein, with dominant responses in regions 160-218 and 743-854.

The sequencing used peripheral blood, collected on day 0 of AZD1222 vaccination. The rearrangement joined TRBV28 to TRBJ1-1, with TRBD1 as a weak D call on 6 bases. The clonotype comes from an adult in good health. The DNA is TGTGCCAGCAGTTTCCCCACAATGACAGGTTCCACTGAAGCTTTCTTT. This translates into CASSFPTMTGSTEAFF.